The 23 T cell receptor beta chains below all came from one sample that was sequenced in a study of T-cell reconstitution after alpha-beta-depleted transplantation in children. Unique molecular identifiers featured in how the TCRbeta library was prepared. TCRdb analysed the PCR reads with MiXCR anew, one entry per CDR3 protein. The sample includes approximately 520,000 distinct CDR3 sequences, about 31% seen only once; the top ten take 2.4%. The specimen comprised PBMCs from the stem cell graft donor, sampled from the stem cell graft. The receptors derive from a human donor who donated a stem cell graft to a child with aplastic anemia.

Only a few counts were recorded for this clonotype. The junction departs from the called germline gene at one end, perhaps through a read error. This sequence joins TRBV20-1 and TRBJ2-5; 8 positions match TRBD2. The CDR3 is 15 amino acids. The V gene's germline CDR1 is DFQATT and CDR2 SNEGSKA (reference sequence). CDR3 in DNA: TGCAGTGCTAGTCTAGCGACTAGCGCTCAAGGGACCCAGTACTTC. Translation: CSASLATSAQGTQYF.

This clonotype was observed many times. The chain combines TRBV5-1 with TRBJ2-7; D is uncertain. V was cut by 2 bases and J by 0 bases, with 3 bases left in between. The V gene's germline CDR1 is SGHRS and CDR2 YFSETQ. This CDR3 contains 12 residues. The CDR3: CASSFYSYEQYV. The CDR3 region has the DNA TGCGCCAGCAGCTTTTACTCCTACGAGCAGTACGTC.

V usage is TRBV30 and J usage is TRBJ1-1; D is undetermined. Trimming pared 4 bases from V and 0 bases from J, leaving 9 bases between. Germline CDR1 reads GTSNPN; CDR2 reads SVGIG (reference sequence). The CDR3 sequence is 13 residues long. The CDR3 protein is CAWMGGMNTEAFF. For the CDR3, the DNA is TGTGCCTGGATGGGTGGCATGAACACTGAAGCTTTCTTT.

V is TRBV21-1 and J is TRBJ2-7; the table's TRBD1 call for D was not verified on the DNA. TRBV21-1 is labeled a pseudogene. This CDR3 spans 14 amino acids. CDR3 region: CASKSRNGTYEQYF. The CDR3 nucleotides are TGTGCCAGCAAATCTCGCAACGGGACCTACGAGCAGTACTTC.

Worth noting for this clonotype: Relative to the germline gene, one junction end is altered; a read error may explain this. V gene TRBV12-3 or TRBV12-4 combines with J gene TRBJ1-1, with D maybe TRBD1 (5 bases). CDR3 size: 12 residues. CDR3 nucleotide sequence: TGTGCCAACCGGGGCGCGAACACTAAAGCTTTCTTT. It codes for CANRGANTKAFF.

This clonotype was detected only a few times. The chain is built from TRBV5-1 and TRBJ2-5; possible D gene TRBD2, 6 bases. The germline V and J ends were trimmed by 5 bases and 2 bases, with 16 bases remaining between them. Germline values: CDR1 SGHRS, CDR2 YFSETQ. This CDR3 comprises 15 residues. Here the CDR3 reads CASSPQTSSQETQYF. CDR3 in DNA: TGCGCCAGCAGTCCTCAAACTAGCTCTCAAGAGACCCAGTACTTC.

This clonotype has only a few counts. The chain is built from TRBV11-2 and TRBJ2-4, with TRBD2 matching 7 bases. This CDR3 has 21 residues. Germline V gene lookup returns CDR1 SGHAT and CDR2 FQNNGV. The J segment lost 1 base and the V segment lost 0 bases, leaving 18 bases of the junction unmatched. CDR3 bases: TGTGCCAGCAGCTTAGAGGGCGGGGGACTAACCAACAAGGGGGCCAAAAACATTCAGTACTTC. Residues: CASSLEGGGLTNKGAKNIQYF.

This chain joins TRBV29-1 and TRBJ1-2, with D tentatively TRBD1 (5 bases). This CDR3 contains 13 residues. Looked up from germline, CDR1 is SQVTM and CDR2 is ANQGSEA. Trimming shortened V by 7 bases and J by 8 bases, and 20 bases separated the two germline ends. The CDR3 here is CSGDQGGARGYTF. The DNA for the CDR3 is TGCAGCGGCGATCAAGGCGGGGCGCGAGGCTACACCTTC.

This chain uses TRBV2 with TRBJ1-3, with D tentatively TRBD1 (5 bases). With 7 bases removed from V and 0 bases from J, the gap between germline ends came to 16 bases. The germline V gene encodes CDR1 SNHLY and CDR2 FYNNEI. This CDR3 spans 16 amino acids. The CDR3 nucleotides read TGTGCCAGCACTAGAGATGGGGCAAGCTCTGGAAACACCATATATTTT. Protein product: CASTRDGASSGNTIYF. Filled out from reference TRBV2 and TRBJ1-3, the complete variable domain reads EPEVTQTPSHQVTQMGQEVILRCVPISNHLYFYWYRQILGQKVEFLVSFYNNEISEKSEIFDDQFSVERPDGSNFTLKIRSTKLEDSAMYFCASTRDGASSGNTIYFGEGSWLTVV.

The V call is TRBV5-6, the J call TRBJ1-4; tentative D call: TRBD1 (6 bases). V shed 0 bases and J shed 7 bases, with 13 bases lying between them. There are 15 residues in the CDR3. The germline V gene encodes CDR1 SGHDT and CDR2 YYEEEE. CDR3 region: CASSLAQGRGEKLFF. The CDR3 region has the DNA TGTGCCAGCAGCTTGGCCCAGGGGCGCGGTGAAAAACTGTTTTTT.

The table lists this clonotype with a few counts. The chain is built from TRBV5-4 and TRBJ2-2; D is perhaps TRBD1 (6 bases). The germline V gene has CDR1 SGHNT and CDR2 YYREEE (reference sequence). The CDR3 contains 16 residues. Trimming cost V 0 bases and J 7 bases, with 16 bases left between them. The chain's CDR3 is CASSLELAARGGELFF. CDR3 nucleotides: TGTGCCAGCAGCTTGGAGTTGGCAGCCAGGGGCGGGGAGCTGTTTTTT.

The V gene is TRBV6-1, the J gene TRBJ2-2; no clear D. CDR1 is MNHNS, CDR2 SASEGT, per germline. V was trimmed by 7 bases and J by 6 bases, leaving 15 bases between them. CDR3 size: 14 residues. CDR3 nucleotides: TGTGCCAGCACCTCGCCCGGGCCCTCCGGGGAGCTGTTTTTT. Amino acid sequence: CASTSPGPSGELFF.

V and J are TRBV6-1 and TRBJ2-7; D is ambiguous. This CDR3 is 11 amino acids long. Trimming left V 2 bases short and J 5 bases short, with 4 bases between. Germline CDR1 reads MNHNS; CDR2 reads SASEGT. The CDR3 coding sequence is TGTGCCAGCAGTGAATTGAACGAGCAGTACGTC. Translating it yields CASSELNEQYV.

This clonotype was observed a few times. The rearrangement links TRBV5-1 to TRBJ2-3; TRBD1 aligns across 11 bases. With V trimmed by 3 bases and J by 4 bases, 10 bases remained unmatched. This CDR3 has 17 amino acids. Germline CDR1 and CDR2: SGHRS and YFSETQ. CDR3 DNA: TGCGCCAGCAGCTCGTGGTACGGACAGGGGGCGTCAGATACGCAGTATTTT. This gives the protein CASSSWYGQGASDTQYF.

This clonotype has a handful of counts. V is TRBV25-1 and J is TRBJ1-2, with 9 positions matching TRBD1. Trimming took 0 bases from V and 2 from J; bases not matched to a gene: 1. This CDR3 has 15 amino acids. Germline V gene sequence: CDR1 MGHDK, CDR2 SYGVNS. The CDR3 DNA sequence: TGTGCCAGCAGTGAATATACAGGGGGCAACTATGGCTACACCTTC. It is translated as CASSEYTGGNYGYTF.

The genes are TRBV4-1 and TRBJ2-3; tentatively, D is TRBD2 (5 bases). The germline gives CDR1 MGHRA, CDR2 YSYEKL. The CDR3 runs to 21 residues. The ends were cut back, 2 bases at V and 0 bases at J, with 27 bases in the middle. The CDR3 protein is CASSQRSPGSLSLASTDTQYF. In DNA form, the CDR3 reads TGCGCCAGCAGCCAAAGATCTCCAGGAAGTCTATCCCTAGCTAGCACAGATACGCAGTATTTT.

The chain has TRBV7-2 and TRBJ2-1; D possibly corresponds to TRBD1 (6 bases). Germline V CDR1 and CDR2: SGHTA, FQGNSA. The CDR3 runs to 16 residues. V lost 0 bases and J lost 2, with 11 bases in between. The CDR3 DNA sequence: TGTGCCAGCAGCTTAGCTCGGGACATGACCTACAATGAGCAGTTCTTC. Translation: CASSLARDMTYNEQFF.

The chain carries TRBV5-1 and TRBJ2-5; tentatively, D is TRBD1 (7 bases). The V gene's germline CDR1 is SGHRS and CDR2 YFSETQ. The CDR3 length is 13 residues. Between the trimmed V and J ends, which lost 5 bases and 5 bases, there was a span of 13 bases. The CDR3: CASRGGAGETQYF. Here the CDR3 DNA reads TGCGCCAGCAGAGGGGGCGCGGGGGAGACCCAGTACTTC. Full variable domain (outside the CDR3, taken from reference TRBV5-1 and TRBJ2-5): KAGVTQTPRYLIKTRGQQVTLSCSPISGHRSVSWYQQTPGQGLQFLFEYFSETQRNKGNFPGRFSGRQFSNSRSEMNVSTLELGDSALYLCASRGGAGETQYFGPGTRLLVL.

This clonotype was detected only a few times. J is TRBJ2-3 and V is TRBV12-3 or TRBV12-4; TRBD1 is a possible D gene (6 bases). V was clipped by 0 bases and J by 5 bases, with 12 bases between them. The CDR3 has 15 residues. The DNA for the CDR3 is TGTGCCAGCAGTTTAGCCATCGGCAGGGGAGATACGCAGTATTTT. Translated, it gives CASSLAIGRGDTQYF.

This clonotype turned up a few times. This chain uses TRBV7-9 with TRBJ2-7, with TRBD2 identical over 9 bases. The CDR3 runs to 13 residues. CDR1 SEHNR and CDR2 FQNEAQ come from the germline V gene (reference sequence). The junction had 6 bases not matched to a gene; V was cut back by 5 bases and J by 7 bases. CDR3 region: CASSLSGSWEQYV. The CDR3 bases are TGTGCCAGCAGCCTTAGCGGGAGTTGGGAGCAGTACGTC.

The V call is TRBV6-1, the J call TRBJ2-5; 8 bases are a match to TRBD1. V was pared by 7 bases and J by 5 bases, with 9 bases of the junction left unmatched. Looked up from germline, CDR1 is MNHNS and CDR2 is SASEGT. CDR3 length: 14 amino acids. The chain's CDR3 is CASTQTGVRETQYF. CDR3 nucleotides: TGTGCCAGCACCCAGACAGGGGTTCGCGAGACCCAGTACTTC.

This clonotype was seen more than once but under ten times. CDR3 in amino acids: CASSHQGGNEQFF. DNA for the CDR3: TGCGCCAGCAGCCACCAGGGGGGGAATGAGCAGTTCTTC. This chain joins TRBV4-3 and TRBJ2-1; D might be TRBD1 or TRBD2, each matching 7 bases. CDR3 length equals 13 residues. V lost 3 bases, J lost 7 bases, and 10 bases lay in between. CDR1 LGHNA and CDR2 YSLEER come from the germline V gene.

This chain joins TRBV7-9 and TRBJ1-1, with D uncertain. The V end lost 2 bases, the J end lost 6 bases, and 13 bases lay between the germline ends. Germline V CDR1 and CDR2: SEHNR, FQNEAQ (reference sequence). There are 14 residues in the CDR3. The CDR3 coding sequence is TGTGCCAGCAGCTTATCCCTGAGATTCTCTGAAGCTTTCTTT. It specifies CASSLSLRFSEAFF.